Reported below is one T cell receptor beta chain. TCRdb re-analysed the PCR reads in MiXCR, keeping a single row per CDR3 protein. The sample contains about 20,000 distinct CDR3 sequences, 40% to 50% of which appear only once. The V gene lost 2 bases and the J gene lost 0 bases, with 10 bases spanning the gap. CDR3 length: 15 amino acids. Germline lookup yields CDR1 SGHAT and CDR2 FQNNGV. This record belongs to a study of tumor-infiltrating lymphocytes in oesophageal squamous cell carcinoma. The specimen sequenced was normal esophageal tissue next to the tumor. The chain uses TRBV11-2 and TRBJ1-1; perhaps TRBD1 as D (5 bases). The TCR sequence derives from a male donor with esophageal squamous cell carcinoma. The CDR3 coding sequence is TGTGCCAGCAGCTTACGATCAGGGATGAACACTGAAGCTTTCTTT. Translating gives CASSLRSGMNTEAFF.